One sample yielded the 30 T cell receptor beta chains listed below, sequenced in a study of OX40 agonist ivuxolimab in advanced cancers. Library creation used the immunoSEQ multiplex PCR assay. Drawn from immuneACCESS, this table holds only the in-frame rearrangements with V and J called that TCRdb kept. Clones are partly lost; checked studies trace under half to an unresolved V gene and leave the rest unexplained. Recorded for this sample are approximately 70,000 clones; roughly 88% of them occurred a single time. The ten largest clones represent 8% to 10% of the sample. The sample in question was CD4+ or CD8+ T cells sorted from blood, obtained in a trial of the OX40 agonist ivuxolimab. These receptors were collected from an adult with an advanced solid tumor such as melanoma, head and neck, liver or kidney cancer.

The chain has TRBV7-7 and TRBJ2-5; no firm D call. V lost 5 bases and J 3 bases, leaving 10 bases between the germline ends. The CDR3 covers 13 residues. Germline CDR1 reads SSHAT; CDR2 reads FNYEAQ (reference sequence). CDR3 region: CASSQGPEETQYF. The CDR3 nucleotides read TGTGCCAGCAGCCAAGGGCCGGAAGAGACCCAGTACTTC.

A note on this clone: The same CDR3 also results from other DNA sequences found in this sample. The rearrangement links TRBV6-6 to TRBJ2-1, with D unclear. Trimming removed 0 bases from V and 4 bases from J, with 7 bases in between. The CDR3 length is 14 residues. Germline V lookup: CDR1 MNHNY, CDR2 SVGAGI (reference sequence). The CDR3 loop is CASSYSRVYNEQFF. Here the CDR3 DNA reads TGTGCCAGCAGTTACTCAAGGGTGTACAATGAGCAGTTCTTC.

This clone was detected only a few times. The V and J genes are TRBV18 and TRBJ1-5, with D possibly matching TRBD1 (5 bases). This CDR3 has 14 amino acids. CDR1 KGHSH and CDR2 LQKENI come from the germline V gene. V was cut by 3 bases and J by 8 bases, with 14 bases left in between. CDR3 DNA sequence: TGTGCCAGCTCACCCACTGGGGGGGTGGAGCCCCAGCATTTT. It codes for CASSPTGGVEPQHF.

J is TRBJ1-4 and V is TRBV9; D unclear. The ends were cut back, 4 bases at V and 4 bases at J, with 8 bases in the middle. Per the germline V gene, CDR1 is SGDLS and CDR2 is YYNGEE. The CDR3 contains 13 residues. The CDR3 bases are TGTGCCAGCAGCCCACACAGTAATGAAAAACTGTTTTTT. Its translation is CASSPHSNEKLFF.

The gene calls are TRBV4-3 and TRBJ2-5; tentatively, D is TRBD1 (7 bases). V shed 4 bases and J shed 4 bases, with 10 bases lying between them. The CDR3 runs to 13 residues. Looked up from germline, CDR1 is LGHNA and CDR2 is YSLEER. The CDR3 loop reads CASSRQGGETQYF. DNA of the CDR3: TGCGCCAGCAGCCGACAGGGAGGAGAGACCCAGTACTTC.

The J gene is TRBJ1-5, the V gene TRBV7-9, with TRBD1 matching 10 bases. Germline CDR1 and CDR2: SEHNR and FQNEAQ (reference sequence). Germline trimming cut 4 bases from V and 2 bases from J; bases unmatched to any gene: 5. This CDR3 contains 16 residues. CDR3 loop: CASSSSGTGGNQPQHF. The CDR3 nucleotides read TGTGCCAGCAGCTCATCCGGGACAGGGGGCAATCAGCCCCAGCATTTT.

The chain carries TRBV9 and TRBJ1-5; a weak D match, TRBD1 (5 bases). The ends were cut back, 0 bases at V and 0 bases at J, with 7 bases in the middle. Germline CDR1 and CDR2: SGDLS and YYNGEE. This CDR3 region has 15 residues. The CDR3 sequence: CASSVEGRSNQPQHF. Written as DNA, the CDR3 is TGTGCCAGCAGCGTAGAGGGACGTAGCAATCAGCCCCAGCATTTT.

The chain links TRBV15 to TRBJ1-5; 8 bases match TRBD1. This CDR3 is 15 amino acids long. With 5 bases clipped from V and 1 base from J, the junction kept 4 bases outside the gene matches. Per germline, CDR1 LNHNV and CDR2 YYDKDF (reference sequence). CDR3 DNA sequence: TGTGCCACCAGCCCAGGGGGCAGGAGCAATCAGCCCCAGCATTTT. Its protein product is CATSPGGRSNQPQHF.

The J gene is TRBJ2-1, the V gene TRBV12-5, with D possibly being TRBD1 or TRBD2 (5 bases each). This CDR3 is 16 amino acids long. V lost 3 bases and J 0 bases, leaving 12 bases between the germline ends. Germline V lookup: CDR1 LGHNT, CDR2 FRNRAP. For the CDR3, the DNA is TGTGCTAGTGGTTTCGGGACGCCATACTCCTACAATGAGCAGTTCTTC. As protein: CASGFGTPYSYNEQFF.

A word on this clone: The same CDR3 also results from other DNA sequences found in this sample. The gene calls are TRBV29-1 and TRBJ2-3; D remains ambiguous. The CDR3 totals 12 residues. Trimming left V 4 bases short and J 0 bases short, with 5 bases between. Per germline, CDR1 SQVTM and CDR2 ANQGSEA. The CDR3 reads CSVVASTDTQYF. CDR3 sequence (DNA): TGCAGCGTTGTAGCCAGCACAGATACGCAGTATTTT.

The chain is built from TRBV5-4 and TRBJ1-4, with D tentatively TRBD1 (5 bases). CDR3 size: 15 residues. Germline values: CDR1 SGHNT, CDR2 YYREEE (reference sequence). Deletions cut 0 bases from V and 7 bases from J, with 13 bases between. CDR3 loop: CASSLGSLGGEKLFF. CDR3 sequence (DNA): TGTGCCAGCAGCTTGGGAAGCCTGGGGGGTGAAAAACTGTTTTTT.

For the CDR3, the DNA is TGTGCCAGCAGCTTGACTCAAGAGACCCAGTACTTC. Encoded protein: CASSLTQETQYF. The chain combines TRBV5-4 with TRBJ2-5, with D hard to call. This CDR3 has 12 residues. Trimming removed 1 base from V and 2 bases from J, with 3 bases in between. The germline V gene encodes CDR1 SGHNT and CDR2 YYREEE (reference sequence).

V usage is TRBV7-7 and J usage is TRBJ2-2; TRBD2 matches 7 bases. The V gene end was trimmed by 5 bases and the J gene end by 2 bases; junction bases not matched to a gene: 8. CDR3 length: 16 amino acids. Germline loops: CDR1 SSHAT, CDR2 FNYEAQ (reference sequence). In nucleotides, the CDR3 is TGTGCCAGCAGCCCGAAAACGGGAGGTAACACCGGGGAGCTGTTTTTT. It yields the protein CASSPKTGGNTGELFF.

This chain connects TRBV28 to TRBJ1-5; TRBD1 is a possible D gene (6 bases). This CDR3 has 13 residues. V dropped 10 bases and J dropped 3 bases, with 13 bases sitting between them. The germline V gene encodes CDR1 MDHEN and CDR2 SYDVKM. The CDR3 DNA sequence: TGTGCCATCAACAGGGATCCCAATCAGCCCCAGCATTTT. The encoded protein is CAINRDPNQPQHF.

In its sample, this clone was seen once. The chain joins TRBV28 to TRBJ1-3; D not certain. V shed 5 bases and J shed 0 bases, with 11 bases lying between them. CDR3 length: 15 amino acids. Germline loops: CDR1 MDHEN, CDR2 SYDVKM. Here the CDR3 reads CASSRPLGSGNTIYF. CDR3 bases: TGTGCCAGCAGTCGGCCCTTGGGCTCTGGAAACACCATATATTTT.

The genes are TRBV7-8 and TRBJ2-5; D possibly uses TRBD1 or TRBD2 (5 bases each). With 2 bases removed from V and 7 bases from J, the gap between germline ends came to 23 bases. Germline CDR1 SGHVS, CDR2 FQNEAQ. The CDR3 is made up of 17 amino acids. This chain's CDR3 is CASSLPGRLGTGATQYF. In DNA form, the CDR3 reads TGTGCCAGCAGCTTACCGGGACGCCTGGGAACGGGTGCGACCCAGTACTTC. Using reference TRBV7-8 and TRBJ2-5 for the parts outside the CDR3, the full variable domain is GAGVSQSPRYKVAKRGQDVALRCDPISGHVSLFWYQQALGQGPEFLTYFQNEAQLDKSGLPSDRFFAERPEGSVSTLKIQRTQQEDSAVYLCASSLPGRLGTGATQYFGPGTRLLVL.

Of note for this clone: At one end, the junction sequence differs from germline, possibly due to a read error. J is TRBJ2-2 and V is TRBV7-7; perhaps TRBD1 as D (6 bases). CDR1 and CDR2 (germline): SSHAT, FNYEAQ (reference sequence). The CDR3 length is 14 residues. The CDR3, as DNA: TGTGCTAGCAGCAAAAACAGGGAGACCGGGGAGCTGTTTTTT. This gives the protein CASSKNRETGELFF.

V is TRBV2 and J is TRBJ1-4; unclear D gene. The CDR3 is 14 amino acids. With 6 bases removed from V and 5 bases from J, the gap between germline ends came to 13 bases. Germline CDR1 is SNHLY and CDR2 is FYNNEI. The CDR3 is CASRVTDANEKLFF. Here the CDR3 DNA reads TGTGCCAGCAGGGTGACGGACGCCAATGAAAAACTGTTTTTT.

The table lists this clone with a count of one. This chain uses TRBV11-2 with TRBJ1-3; D gene uncertain. The CDR3 is 16 residues long. Trimming removed 1 base from V and 0 bases from J, with 10 bases in between. The V gene's germline CDR1 is SGHAT and CDR2 FQNNGV. CDR3 sequence (DNA): TGTGCCAGCAGCTTAGGTCTGTTGAGCTCTGGAAACACCATATATTTT. This translates into CASSLGLLSSGNTIYF.

The rearrangement joins TRBV7-9 to TRBJ1-3; tentative D call: TRBD1 (5 bases). The CDR3 contains 16 residues. Germline V gene lookup returns CDR1 SEHNR and CDR2 FQNEAQ (reference sequence). The V end was cut by 3 bases, the J end by 2 bases, with 14 bases between. DNA for the CDR3: TGTGCCAGCAGCTTTACCCCTCAGGGTGCTGGAAACACCATATATTTT. It is translated as CASSFTPQGAGNTIYF.

This chain links TRBV6-5 with TRBJ2-7; no definite D call. The V gene's germline CDR1 is MNHEY and CDR2 SVGAGI. There are 11 residues in the CDR3. V was shortened by 5 bases and J by 2 bases, with 4 bases between the two germline ends. The CDR3 DNA reads as TGTGCCAGCAGTCGTACCTACGAGCAGTACTTC. It yields the protein CASSRTYEQYF.

There are a few counts of this clone. CDR3 coding DNA: TGTGCCAGCAGCCGTTCGGGACAGGGCGTCTATGGCTACACCTTC. Protein: CASSRSGQGVYGYTF. The genes are TRBV7-2 and TRBJ1-2, with 9 bases that match TRBD1. Germline V gene sequence: CDR1 SGHTA, CDR2 FQGNSA. J gave up 4 bases and V 5 bases, and 8 bases lay outside the gene matches. The CDR3 runs to 15 residues.

The rearrangement joins TRBV5-6 to TRBJ1-2; D is perhaps TRBD1 (6 bases). Germline V gene sequence: CDR1 SGHDT, CDR2 YYEEEE. The CDR3 length is 15 residues. Trimming removed 2 bases from V and 5 bases from J, with 16 bases in between. The chain's CDR3 is CASSFHSFGQYGYTF. The CDR3 DNA follows: TGTGCCAGCAGCTTTCATAGTTTTGGACAGTATGGCTACACCTTC.

The genes are TRBV9 and TRBJ1-5; no reliable D call. CDR1 is SGDLS and CDR2 is YYNGEE in the germline V gene. Between the trimmed V and J ends, which lost 0 bases and 6 bases, there was a span of 7 bases. This CDR3 has 13 residues. The CDR3 spells CASSVVPGQPQHF. The CDR3 bases are TGTGCCAGCAGCGTAGTACCGGGTCAGCCCCAGCATTTT.

The genes are TRBV2 and TRBJ1-1, with TRBD1 matching over 7 bases. CDR3 length: 14 residues. V was pared by 5 bases and J by 3 bases, with 6 bases of the junction left unmatched. The germline V gene encodes CDR1 SNHLY and CDR2 FYNNEI. The CDR3 DNA is TGTGCCAGCAGTCCACAGGGGATATACACTGAAGCTTTCTTT. Translating gives CASSPQGIYTEAFF.

The chain links TRBV19 to TRBJ1-1; 7 nucleotides agree with TRBD1. The CDR3 runs to 16 residues. Losses at the gene ends were 5 bases for V and 1 base for J; bases not matched to a gene: 10. The V gene's germline CDR1 is LNHDA and CDR2 SQIVND (reference sequence). As DNA, the CDR3 is TGTGCCAGTAGTCCATCCTGGGGACAGCCGAACACTGAAGCTTTCTTT. This gives the protein CASSPSWGQPNTEAFF.

This rearrangement joins TRBV19 to TRBJ1-5; D possibly corresponds to TRBD1 (6 bases). The CDR3 runs 14 residues. Germline V gene data show CDR1 as LNHDA and CDR2 as SQIVND (reference sequence). The V end lost 7 bases, the J end lost 6 bases, and 16 bases lay between the germline ends. The CDR3 protein is CASTAQGFSQPQHF. DNA for the CDR3: TGTGCCAGTACTGCGCAGGGGTTTAGTCAGCCCCAGCATTTT.

This clone was picked up one time. The V gene is TRBV6-5, the J gene TRBJ2-7, with TRBD1 matching over 7 bases. The CDR3 runs 14 residues. Germline values: CDR1 MNHEY, CDR2 SVGAGI. V gave up 9 bases and J gave up 4 bases; unmatched junction bases: 12. The CDR3 loop is CASYPNRGRYEQYF. Written as DNA, the CDR3 is TGTGCCAGTTACCCAAACAGGGGAAGGTACGAGCAGTACTTC.

This clone has just one count. The chain carries TRBV7-9 and TRBJ1-1; 10 nucleotides match TRBD1. The CDR3 totals 14 residues. Germline lookup yields CDR1 SEHNR and CDR2 FQNEAQ (reference sequence). With V trimmed by 3 bases and J by 3 bases, 1 base remained unmatched. As DNA, the CDR3 is TGTGCCAGCAGCTTCGGGACAGGGGACACTGAAGCTTTCTTT. Translated: CASSFGTGDTEAFF. Supplemented by reference TRBV7-9 and TRBJ1-1, the full variable domain reads DTGVSQNPRHKITKRGQNVTFRCDPISEHNRLYWYRQTLGQGPEFLTYFQNEAQLEKSRLLSDRFSAERPKGSFSTLEIQRTEQGDSAMYLCASSFGTGDTEAFFGQGTRLTVV.

The chain is built from TRBV9 and TRBJ1-4; possible D gene TRBD1, 5 bases. Per the germline V gene, CDR1 is SGDLS and CDR2 is YYNGEE. The CDR3 runs to 15 residues. Trimming stripped 3 bases from V and 1 base from J, with 10 bases between. The CDR3, as DNA: TGTGCCAGCAGCGAGAATACAGGAACTAATGAAAAACTGTTTTTT. Its protein is CASSENTGTNEKLFF.